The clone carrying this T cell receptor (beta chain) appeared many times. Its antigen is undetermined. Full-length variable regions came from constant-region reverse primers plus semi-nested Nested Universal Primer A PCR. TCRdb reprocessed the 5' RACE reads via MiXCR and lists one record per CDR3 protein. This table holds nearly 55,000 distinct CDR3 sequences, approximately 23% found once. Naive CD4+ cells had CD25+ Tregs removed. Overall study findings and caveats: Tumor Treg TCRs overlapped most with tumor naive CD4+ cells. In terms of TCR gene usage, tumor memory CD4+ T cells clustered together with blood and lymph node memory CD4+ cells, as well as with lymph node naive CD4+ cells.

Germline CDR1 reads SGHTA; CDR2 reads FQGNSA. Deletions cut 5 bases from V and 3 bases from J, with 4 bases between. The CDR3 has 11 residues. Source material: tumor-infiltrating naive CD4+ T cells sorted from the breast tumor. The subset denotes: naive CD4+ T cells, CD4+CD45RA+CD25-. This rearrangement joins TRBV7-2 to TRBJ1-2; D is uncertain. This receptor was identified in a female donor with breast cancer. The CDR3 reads CASSLYYGYTF. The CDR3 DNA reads TGTGCCAGCAGCCTATACTATGGCTACACCTTC. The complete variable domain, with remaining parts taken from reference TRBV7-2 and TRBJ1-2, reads GAGVSQSPSNKVTEKGKDVELRCDPISGHTALYWYRQSLGQGLEFLIYFQGNSAPDKSGLPSDRFSAERTGGSVSTLTIQRTQQEDSAVYLCASSLYYGYTFGSGTRLTVV.